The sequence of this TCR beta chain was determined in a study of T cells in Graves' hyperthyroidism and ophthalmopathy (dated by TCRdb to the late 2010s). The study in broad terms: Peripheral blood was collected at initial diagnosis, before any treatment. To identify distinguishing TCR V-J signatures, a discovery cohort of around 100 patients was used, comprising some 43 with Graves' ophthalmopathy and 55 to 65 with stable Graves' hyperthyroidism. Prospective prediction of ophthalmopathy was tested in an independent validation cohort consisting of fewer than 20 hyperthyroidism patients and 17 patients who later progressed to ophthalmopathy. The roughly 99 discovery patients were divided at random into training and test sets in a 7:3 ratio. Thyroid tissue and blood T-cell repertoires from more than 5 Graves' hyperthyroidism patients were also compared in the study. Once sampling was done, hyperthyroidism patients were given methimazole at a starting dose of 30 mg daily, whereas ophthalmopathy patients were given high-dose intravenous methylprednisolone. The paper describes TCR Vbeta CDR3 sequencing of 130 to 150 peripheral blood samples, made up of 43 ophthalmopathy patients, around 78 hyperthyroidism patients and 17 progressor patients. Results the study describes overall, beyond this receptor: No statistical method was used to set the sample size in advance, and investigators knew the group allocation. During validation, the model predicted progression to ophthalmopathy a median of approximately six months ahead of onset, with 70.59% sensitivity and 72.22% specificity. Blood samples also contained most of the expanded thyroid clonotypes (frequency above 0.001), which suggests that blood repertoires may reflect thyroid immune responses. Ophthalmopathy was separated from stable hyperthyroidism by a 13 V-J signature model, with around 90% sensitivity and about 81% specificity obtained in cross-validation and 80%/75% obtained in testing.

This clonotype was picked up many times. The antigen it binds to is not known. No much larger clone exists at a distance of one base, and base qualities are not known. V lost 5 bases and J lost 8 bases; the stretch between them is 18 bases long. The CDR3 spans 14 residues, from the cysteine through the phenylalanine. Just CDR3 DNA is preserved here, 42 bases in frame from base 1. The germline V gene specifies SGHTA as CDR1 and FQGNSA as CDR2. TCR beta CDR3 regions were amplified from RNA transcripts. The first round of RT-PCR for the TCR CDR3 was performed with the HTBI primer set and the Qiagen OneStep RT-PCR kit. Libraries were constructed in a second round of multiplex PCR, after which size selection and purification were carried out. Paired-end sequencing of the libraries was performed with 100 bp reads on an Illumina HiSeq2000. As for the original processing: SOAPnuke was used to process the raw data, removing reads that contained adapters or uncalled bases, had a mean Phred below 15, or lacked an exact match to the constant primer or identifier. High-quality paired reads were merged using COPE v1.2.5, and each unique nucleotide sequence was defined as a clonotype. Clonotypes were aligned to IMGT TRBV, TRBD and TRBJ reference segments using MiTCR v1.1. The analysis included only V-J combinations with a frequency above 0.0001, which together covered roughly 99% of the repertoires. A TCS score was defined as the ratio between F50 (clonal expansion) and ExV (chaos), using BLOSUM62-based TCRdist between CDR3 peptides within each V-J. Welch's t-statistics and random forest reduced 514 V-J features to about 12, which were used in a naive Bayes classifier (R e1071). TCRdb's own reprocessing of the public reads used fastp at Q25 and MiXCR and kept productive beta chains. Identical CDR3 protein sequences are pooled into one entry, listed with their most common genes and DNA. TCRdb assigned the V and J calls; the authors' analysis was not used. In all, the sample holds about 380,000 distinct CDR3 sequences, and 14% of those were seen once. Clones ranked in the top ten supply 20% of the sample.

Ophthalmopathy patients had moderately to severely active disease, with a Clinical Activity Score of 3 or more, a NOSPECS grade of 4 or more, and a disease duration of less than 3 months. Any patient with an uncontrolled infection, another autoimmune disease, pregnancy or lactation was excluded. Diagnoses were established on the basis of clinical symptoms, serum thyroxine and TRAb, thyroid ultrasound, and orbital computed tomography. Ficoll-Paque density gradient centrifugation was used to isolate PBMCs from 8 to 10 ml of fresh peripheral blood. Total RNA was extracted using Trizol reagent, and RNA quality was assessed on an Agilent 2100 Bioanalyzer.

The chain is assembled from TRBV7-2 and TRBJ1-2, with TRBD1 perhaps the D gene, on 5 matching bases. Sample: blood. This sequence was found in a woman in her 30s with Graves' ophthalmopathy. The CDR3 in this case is CASSLQGWGGGYTF. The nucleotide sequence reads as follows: TGTGCCAGCAGCCTCCAGGGATGGGGAGGCGGCTACACCTTC.